The next 21 T cell receptor beta chains were all read from a single sample in a study of T-cell memory formation after mild COVID-19. TCRdb re-called the 5' RACE reads through MiXCR, storing one row per CDR3 protein. Of some 64,000 distinct CDR3 sequences in the sample, 9% to 9.5% were seen once. Sequenced input: PBMCs or a T cell subset sorted from them (not recorded which). All receptors come from a man aged 18 to 29 who had mild COVID-19 (a few samples of this study predate the infection). Cell type and time point are not known.

The rearrangement links TRBV20-1 to TRBJ2-1; 9 bases align to TRBD2. Germline trimming cut 1 base from V and 9 bases from J; bases unmatched to any gene: 13. CDR1 is DFQATT and CDR2 is SNEGSKA in the germline V gene (reference sequence). The CDR3 length is 16 residues. The CDR3 coding sequence is TGCAGTGCTAGAGGGGTGAAGCTAGCGGGGCGGGCTGAGCAGTTCTTC. This translates into CSARGVKLAGRAEQFF.

This clonotype was counted ten times or more. This rearrangement joins TRBV30 to TRBJ2-4; tentative D call: TRBD1 (6 bases). V was shortened by 2 bases and J by 6 bases, with 11 bases between the two germline ends. CDR3 length: 13 amino acids. The germline CDR1 and CDR2 sequences are GTSNPN and SVGIG (reference sequence). CDR3 in DNA: TGTGCCTGGAGTAAGGCCAGGGGAAACATTCAGTACTTC. It codes for CAWSKARGNIQYF. Combining the CDR3 with reference TRBV30 and TRBJ2-4 gives the whole variable domain SQTIHQWPATLVQPVGSPLSLECTVEGTSNPNLYWYRQAAGRGLQLLFYSVGIGQISSEVPQNLSASRPQDRQFILSSKKLLLSDSGFYLCAWSKARGNIQYFGAGTRLSVL.

The chain uses TRBV6-2 or TRBV6-3 and TRBJ2-7; D uncertain. V lost 0 bases to trimming and J lost 2 bases, with 8 bases between them. The V gene's germline CDR1 is MNHEY and CDR2 SVGEGT. The CDR3 runs to 14 residues. Here the CDR3 reads CASSYSTAAYEQYF. The CDR3 DNA sequence: TGTGCCAGCAGTTACTCAACCGCCGCCTACGAGCAGTACTTC.

This clonotype has only a few counts. The rearrangement uses TRBV2 and TRBJ1-2, with 8 positions matching TRBD1. The CDR3 loop spans 12 amino acids. Trimming removed 7 bases from V and 6 bases from J; junction bases left unmatched: 4. Germline V gene data show CDR1 as SNHLY and CDR2 as FYNNEI. The CDR3 region has the DNA TGTGCCAGCAAAGGACAGGGAAATGGCTACACCTTC. The encoded protein is CASKGQGNGYTF.

This clonotype was observed a handful of times. The chain joins TRBV20-1 to TRBJ2-7, with D possibly being TRBD2 (6 bases). The length of the CDR3 is 13 residues. Trimming removed 3 bases from V and 3 bases from J, with 12 bases in between. Germline V gene lookup returns CDR1 DFQATT and CDR2 SNEGSKA (reference sequence). The CDR3 reads CSASIGGIYEQYV. CDR3 sequence (DNA): TGCAGTGCTAGTATCGGGGGAATCTACGAGCAGTACGTC.

This clonotype was found once. V gene TRBV5-1 combines with J gene TRBJ1-4; weak D call: TRBD1 (5 bases). Per the germline V gene, CDR1 is SGHRS and CDR2 is YFSETQ. The V and J ends lost 0 bases and 3 bases respectively, with 12 bases between them. The CDR3 loop spans 16 amino acids. The CDR3 DNA reads as TGCGCCAGCAGCTTGGGACAAGGGGTGGCTAATGAAAAACTGTTTTTT. It translates to CASSLGQGVANEKLFF.

This chain uses TRBV14 with TRBJ1-1; D perhaps matches TRBD1 (5 bases). Trimming stripped 0 bases from V and 0 bases from J, with 17 bases between. This CDR3 contains 18 residues. Germline lookup yields CDR1 SGHDN and CDR2 FVKESK. CDR3 in amino acids: CASSQDRGAGALNTEAFF. CDR3 DNA: TGTGCCAGCAGCCAAGATAGGGGCGCAGGCGCCCTGAACACTGAAGCTTTCTTT.

By share, this clonotype counts as medium-sized. The V gene is TRBV20-1, the J gene TRBJ2-2; TRBD1 matches 9 bases. The CDR3 consists of 15 residues. Unmatched junction bases numbered 11, after V lost 6 bases and J lost 6 bases. Per the germline V gene, CDR1 is DFQATT and CDR2 is SNEGSKA (reference sequence). The CDR3 protein is CSALRNRGRPGELFF. The CDR3 nucleotides read TGCAGTGCACTCAGGAACAGGGGGCGACCCGGGGAGCTGTTTTTT.

This clonotype was detected a few times. The chain carries TRBV20-1 and TRBJ1-1, with a possible D match to TRBD1 (5 bases). Trimming cost V 4 bases and J 4 bases, with 10 bases left between them. The CDR3 loop spans 12 amino acids. CDR1 DFQATT and CDR2 SNEGSKA come from the germline V gene (reference sequence). The CDR3, as DNA: TGCAGTGCTATGAATCAGGGCACTGAAGCTTTCTTT. It translates to CSAMNQGTEAFF.

V is TRBV19 and J is TRBJ2-5; D is uncertain. From germline, CDR1 is LNHDA and CDR2 SQIVND (reference sequence). The CDR3 runs to 14 residues. Trimming took 3 bases from V and 1 from J, leaving 9 bases between them. As DNA, the CDR3 is TGTGCCAGTAGTATGCAGCTTATCCAAGAGACCCAGTACTTC. As protein: CASSMQLIQETQYF.

The rearrangement uses TRBV2 and TRBJ2-5, with 7 nucleotides matching TRBD1. Trimming took 6 bases from V and 1 from J; bases not matched to a gene: 2. This CDR3 is 13 amino acids long. Germline V gene data show CDR1 as SNHLY and CDR2 as FYNNEI. The CDR3 loop reads CASSGDSQETQYF. CDR3 DNA: TGTGCCAGCAGCGGGGACAGCCAAGAGACCCAGTACTTC.

The chain uses TRBV6-5 and TRBJ1-2; D gene uncertain. The V gene's germline CDR1 is MNHEY and CDR2 SVGAGI. Trimming shortened V by 0 bases and J by 8 bases, and 22 bases separated the two germline ends. This CDR3 is 17 amino acids long. The CDR3 loop reads CASSYSKFAVGMGGYTF. The CDR3, as DNA: TGTGCCAGCAGTTACTCGAAATTCGCGGTGGGGATGGGGGGCTACACCTTC.

This chain uses TRBV20-1 with TRBJ1-1, with D tentatively TRBD1 (5 bases). The ends were cut back, 5 bases at V and 11 bases at J, with 12 bases in the middle. The CDR3 contains 10 residues. CDR1 and CDR2 from the germline V gene are DFQATT and SNEGSKA (reference sequence). CDR3: CSARRAGAFF. The CDR3 DNA reads TGCAGTGCTCGCAGGGCCGGGGCTTTCTTT.

In its sample, this clonotype was seen many times. The V gene is TRBV12-3 or TRBV12-4, the J gene TRBJ1-5; 10 bases are a match to TRBD1. The junction had 8 bases not matched to a gene; V was cut back by 6 bases and J by 3 bases. This CDR3 has 16 residues. The CDR3 protein is CASRRFGQGDNQPQHF. The CDR3 DNA is TGTGCCAGCAGGAGATTCGGACAGGGGGACAATCAGCCCCAGCATTTT.

This clonotype was picked up many times. This chain links TRBV6-5 with TRBJ2-3; D is possibly TRBD2 (7 bases). V was shortened by 6 bases and J by 2 bases, with 12 bases between the two germline ends. The CDR3 is 14 residues long. Germline V gene data show CDR1 as MNHEY and CDR2 as SVGAGI. Here the CDR3 reads CASSYGGPTDTQYF. DNA for the CDR3: TGTGCCAGCAGCTACGGGGGGCCCACAGATACGCAGTATTTT.

The chain employs TRBV5-1 and TRBJ1-2; D not resolved. Trimming pared 5 bases from V and 8 bases from J, leaving 16 bases between. The CDR3 has 13 amino acids. The germline gives CDR1 SGHRS, CDR2 YFSETQ. In DNA form, the CDR3 reads TGCGCCAGCAGACCAGAGTTCTACGGAGGCTACACCTTC. Translating gives CASRPEFYGGYTF. Together with reference TRBV5-1 and TRBJ1-2, the CDR3 gives the full variable domain: KAGVTQTPRYLIKTRGQQVTLSCSPISGHRSVSWYQQTPGQGLQFLFEYFSETQRNKGNFPGRFSGRQFSNSRSEMNVSTLELGDSALYLCASRPEFYGGYTFGSGTRLTVV.

This clonotype was seen a handful of times. The chain couples TRBV6-1 to TRBJ1-1; D unclear. The CDR3 loop spans 13 amino acids. The germline CDR1 and CDR2 sequences are MNHNS and SASEGT. V was trimmed by 0 bases and J by 4 bases, leaving 6 bases between them. This CDR3 is CASSEAGPTEAFF. The CDR3 region has the DNA TGTGCCAGCAGTGAAGCAGGCCCCACTGAAGCTTTCTTT.

V usage is TRBV5-1 and J usage is TRBJ2-5; D possibly matches TRBD1 or TRBD2 (6 bases each). Trimming shortened V by 5 bases and J by 4 bases, and 9 bases separated the two germline ends. The CDR3 has 12 amino acids. Germline V lookup: CDR1 SGHRS, CDR2 YFSETQ. The CDR3 DNA follows: TGCGCCAGCAGGGGGGGCGGAGAGACCCAGTACTTC. Translation gives CASRGGGETQYF.

This clonotype was observed a few times. The genes are TRBV6-2 or TRBV6-3 and TRBJ2-5; D perhaps matches TRBD2 (7 bases). The CDR3 extends over 14 amino acids. Deletions cut 5 bases from V and 4 bases from J, with 14 bases between. Germline CDR1 is MNHEY and CDR2 is SVGEGT. The CDR3 DNA follows: TGTGCCAGCAGTCCGGGCGGGGGCCCAGAGACCCAGTACTTC. This codes for CASSPGGGPETQYF.

The gene calls are TRBV12-3 or TRBV12-4 and TRBJ2-7; D is uncertain. V dropped 0 bases and J dropped 7 bases, with 7 bases sitting between them. This CDR3 region has 12 residues. CDR3 sequence: CASSLARWEQYF. DNA for the CDR3: TGTGCCAGCAGTTTAGCGCGGTGGGAGCAGTACTTC.

In its sample, this clonotype was seen a few times. This sequence joins TRBV12-3 or TRBV12-4 and TRBJ2-3, with D possibly TRBD2 on 6 matching bases. The CDR3 consists of 18 residues. Deletions cut 4 bases from V and 1 base from J, with 21 bases between. CDR3 bases: TGTGCCAGCAGTTCAGTCCGGGGGTCGGCTTGGGGCACAGATACGCAGTATTTT. It yields the protein CASSSVRGSAWGTDTQYF.